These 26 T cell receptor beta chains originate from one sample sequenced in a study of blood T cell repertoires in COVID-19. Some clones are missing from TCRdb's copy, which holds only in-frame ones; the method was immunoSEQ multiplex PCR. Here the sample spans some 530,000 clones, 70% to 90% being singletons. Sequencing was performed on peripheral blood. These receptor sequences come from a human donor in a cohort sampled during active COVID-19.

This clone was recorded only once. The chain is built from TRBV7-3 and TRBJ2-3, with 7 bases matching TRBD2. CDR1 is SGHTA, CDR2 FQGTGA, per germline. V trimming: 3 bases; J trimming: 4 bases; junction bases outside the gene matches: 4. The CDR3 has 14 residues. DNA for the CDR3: TGTGCCAGCAGCTTTGGCGGGAGCGCAGATACGCAGTATTTT. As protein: CASSFGGSADTQYF. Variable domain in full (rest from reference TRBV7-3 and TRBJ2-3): GAGVSQTPSNKVTEKGKYVELRCDPISGHTALYWYRQSLGQGPEFLIYFQGTGAADDSGLPNDRFFAVRPEGSVSTLKIQRTERGDSAVYLCASSFGGSADTQYFGPGTRLTVL.

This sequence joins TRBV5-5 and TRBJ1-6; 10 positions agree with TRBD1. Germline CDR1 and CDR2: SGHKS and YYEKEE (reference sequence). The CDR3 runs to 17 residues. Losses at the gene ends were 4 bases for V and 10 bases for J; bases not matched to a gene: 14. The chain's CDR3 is CASSRSPGQGTGSPLHF. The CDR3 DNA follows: TGTGCCAGCAGCAGAAGCCCGGGACAGGGGACCGGCTCACCCCTCCACTTT.

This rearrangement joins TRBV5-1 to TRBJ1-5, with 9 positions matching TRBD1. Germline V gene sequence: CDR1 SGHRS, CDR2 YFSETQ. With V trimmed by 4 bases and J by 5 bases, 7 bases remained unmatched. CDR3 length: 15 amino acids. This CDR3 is CASSPQGALHQPQHF. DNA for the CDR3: TGCGCCAGCAGCCCACAGGGGGCTCTTCATCAGCCCCAGCATTTT.

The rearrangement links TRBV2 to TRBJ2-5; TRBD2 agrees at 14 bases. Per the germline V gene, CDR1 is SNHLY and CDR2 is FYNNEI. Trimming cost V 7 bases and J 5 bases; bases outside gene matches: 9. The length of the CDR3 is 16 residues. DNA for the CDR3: TGTGCCAGCACCCGGACTAGCGGGAGGAGGGGGGAGACCCAGTACTTC. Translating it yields CASTRTSGRRGETQYF.

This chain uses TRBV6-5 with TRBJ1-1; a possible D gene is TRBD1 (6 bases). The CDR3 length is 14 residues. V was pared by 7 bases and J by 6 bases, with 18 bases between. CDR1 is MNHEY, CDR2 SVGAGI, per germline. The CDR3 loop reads CASKNTGRVAEAFF. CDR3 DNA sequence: TGTGCCAGCAAGAATACAGGGAGGGTGGCTGAAGCTTTCTTT.

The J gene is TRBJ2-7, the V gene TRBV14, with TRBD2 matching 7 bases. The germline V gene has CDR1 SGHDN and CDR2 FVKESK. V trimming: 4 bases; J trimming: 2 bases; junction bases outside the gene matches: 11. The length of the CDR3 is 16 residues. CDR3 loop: CASSPSRREGTYEQYF. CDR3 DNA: TGTGCCAGCAGCCCTTCGAGAAGGGAGGGCACCTACGAGCAGTACTTC.

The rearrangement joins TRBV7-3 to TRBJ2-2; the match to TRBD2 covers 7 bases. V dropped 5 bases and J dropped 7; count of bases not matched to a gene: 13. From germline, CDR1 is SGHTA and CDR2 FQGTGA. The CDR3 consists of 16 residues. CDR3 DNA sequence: TGTGCCAGCAGCCCTCGCGGCGGGGGATCGTACGGGGAGCTGTTTTTT. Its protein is CASSPRGGGSYGELFF.

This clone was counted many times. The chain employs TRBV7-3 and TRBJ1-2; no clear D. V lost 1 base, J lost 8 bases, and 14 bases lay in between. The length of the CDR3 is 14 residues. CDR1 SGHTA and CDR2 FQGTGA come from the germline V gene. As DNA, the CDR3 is TGTGCCAGCAGCTTAATTGAGGCTTCGGGGGGCTACACCTTC. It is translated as CASSLIEASGGYTF.

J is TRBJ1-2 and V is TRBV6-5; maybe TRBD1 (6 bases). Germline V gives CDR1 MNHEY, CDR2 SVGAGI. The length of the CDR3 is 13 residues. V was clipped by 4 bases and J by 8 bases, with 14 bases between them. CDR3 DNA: TGTGCCAGCAGTTCCCCTGGGGGCAGAGGCTACACCTTC. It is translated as CASSSPGGRGYTF.

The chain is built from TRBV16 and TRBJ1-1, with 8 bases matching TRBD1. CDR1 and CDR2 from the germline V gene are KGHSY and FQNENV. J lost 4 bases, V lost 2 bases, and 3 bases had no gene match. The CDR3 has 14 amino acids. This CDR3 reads CASSQKGQGTEAFF. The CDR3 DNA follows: TGTGCCAGCAGCCAAAAAGGACAGGGCACTGAAGCTTTCTTT.

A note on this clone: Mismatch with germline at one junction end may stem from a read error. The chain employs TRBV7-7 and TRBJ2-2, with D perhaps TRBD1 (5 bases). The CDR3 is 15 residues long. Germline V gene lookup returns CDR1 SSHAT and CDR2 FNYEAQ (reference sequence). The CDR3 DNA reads TGTGCTAGCAGCTTGGGGCCGCATGGCGGCGGGGAGCTGTTTTTT. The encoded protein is CASSLGPHGGGELFF.

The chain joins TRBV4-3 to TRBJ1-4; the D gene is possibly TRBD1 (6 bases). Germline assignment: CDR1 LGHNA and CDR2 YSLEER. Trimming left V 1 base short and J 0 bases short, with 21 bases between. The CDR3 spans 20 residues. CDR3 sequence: CASSQAPWQGLVATNEKLFF. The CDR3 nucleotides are TGCGCCAGCAGCCAAGCCCCTTGGCAGGGGCTCGTCGCAACTAATGAAAAACTGTTTTTT.

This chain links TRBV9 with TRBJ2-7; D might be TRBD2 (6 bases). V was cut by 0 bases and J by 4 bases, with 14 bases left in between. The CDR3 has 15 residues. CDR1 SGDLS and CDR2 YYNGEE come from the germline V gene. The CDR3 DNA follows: TGTGCCAGCAGCGTAGCTGGGGACTCCAATTACGAGCAGTACTTC. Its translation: CASSVAGDSNYEQYF.

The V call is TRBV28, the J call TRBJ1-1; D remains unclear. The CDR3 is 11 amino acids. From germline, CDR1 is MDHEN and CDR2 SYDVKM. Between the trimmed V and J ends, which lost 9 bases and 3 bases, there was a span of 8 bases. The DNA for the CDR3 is TGTGCCAGTCTACGGTACACTGAAGCTTTCTTT. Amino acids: CASLRYTEAFF.

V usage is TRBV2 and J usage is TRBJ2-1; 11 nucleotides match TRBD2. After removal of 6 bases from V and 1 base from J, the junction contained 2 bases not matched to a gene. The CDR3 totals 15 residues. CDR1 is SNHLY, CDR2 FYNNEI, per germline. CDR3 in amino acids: CASRLAGGSYNEQFF. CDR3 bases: TGTGCCAGCAGGCTAGCGGGAGGATCCTACAATGAGCAGTTCTTC. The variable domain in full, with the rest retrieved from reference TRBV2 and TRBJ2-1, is EPEVTQTPSHQVTQMGQEVILRCVPISNHLYFYWYRQILGQKVEFLVSFYNNEISEKSEIFDDQFSVERPDGSNFTLKIRSTKLEDSAMYFCASRLAGGSYNEQFFGPGTRLTVL.

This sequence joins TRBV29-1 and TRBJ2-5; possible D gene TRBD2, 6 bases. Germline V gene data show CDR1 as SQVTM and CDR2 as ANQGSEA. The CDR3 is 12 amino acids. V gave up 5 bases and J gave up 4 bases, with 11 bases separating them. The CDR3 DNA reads TGCAGCGTTCGGGGGAGAGGAGAGACCCAGTACTTC. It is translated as CSVRGRGETQYF.

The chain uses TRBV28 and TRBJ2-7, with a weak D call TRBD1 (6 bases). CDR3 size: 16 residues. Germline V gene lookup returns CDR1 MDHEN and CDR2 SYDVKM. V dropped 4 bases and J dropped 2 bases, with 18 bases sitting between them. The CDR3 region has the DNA TGTGCCAGCAGTTCCGGGACACTCGGACGGGCCTACGAGCAGTACTTC. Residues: CASSSGTLGRAYEQYF.

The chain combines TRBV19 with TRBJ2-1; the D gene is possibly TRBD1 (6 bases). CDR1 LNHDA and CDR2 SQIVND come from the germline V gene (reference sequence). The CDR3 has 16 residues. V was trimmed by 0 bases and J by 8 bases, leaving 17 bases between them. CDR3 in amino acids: CASSIEGRGREDEQFF. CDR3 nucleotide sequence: TGTGCCAGTAGTATAGAAGGCAGGGGAAGGGAAGATGAGCAGTTCTTC.

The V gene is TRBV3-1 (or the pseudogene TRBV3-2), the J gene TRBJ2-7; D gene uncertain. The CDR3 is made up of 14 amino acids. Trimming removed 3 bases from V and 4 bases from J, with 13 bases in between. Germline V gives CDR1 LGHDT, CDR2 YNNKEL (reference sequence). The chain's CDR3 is CASSHYSVPYEQYF. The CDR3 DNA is TGTGCCAGCAGCCACTATTCGGTACCTTACGAGCAGTACTTC.

This CDR3 reads CAWNRDSSQETQYF. The CDR3 nucleotides read TGTGCCTGGAACCGGGACAGTTCACAAGAGACCCAGTACTTC. V gene TRBV30 combines with J gene TRBJ2-5; TRBD1 aligns across 7 bases. From germline, CDR1 is GTSNPN and CDR2 SVGIG (reference sequence). Unmatched junction bases numbered 7, after V lost 4 bases and J lost 2 bases. This CDR3 contains 14 residues.

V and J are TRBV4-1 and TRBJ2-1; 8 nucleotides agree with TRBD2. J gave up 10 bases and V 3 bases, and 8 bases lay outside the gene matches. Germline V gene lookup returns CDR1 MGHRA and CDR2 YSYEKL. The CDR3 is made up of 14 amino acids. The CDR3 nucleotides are TGCGCCAGCAGCCAGGAAGCGGGGGATAACGAGCAGTTCTTC. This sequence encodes CASSQEAGDNEQFF.

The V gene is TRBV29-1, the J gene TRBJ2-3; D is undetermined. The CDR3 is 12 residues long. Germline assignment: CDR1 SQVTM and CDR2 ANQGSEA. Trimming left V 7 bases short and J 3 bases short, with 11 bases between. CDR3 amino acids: CSGRLRTDTQYF. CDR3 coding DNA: TGCAGCGGTAGGTTGAGGACAGATACGCAGTATTTT.

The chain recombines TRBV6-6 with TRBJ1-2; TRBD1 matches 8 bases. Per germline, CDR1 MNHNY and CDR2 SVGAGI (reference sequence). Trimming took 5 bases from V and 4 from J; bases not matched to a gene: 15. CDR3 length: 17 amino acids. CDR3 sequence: CASSPDRGISPIYGYTF. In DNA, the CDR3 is TGTGCCAGCAGTCCCGACAGGGGAATTTCCCCTATCTATGGCTACACCTTC.

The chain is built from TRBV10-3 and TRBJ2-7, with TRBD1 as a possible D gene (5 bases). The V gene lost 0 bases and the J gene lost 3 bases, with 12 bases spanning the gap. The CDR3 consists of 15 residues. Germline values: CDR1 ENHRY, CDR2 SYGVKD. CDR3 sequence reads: CAISESSRAVYEQYF. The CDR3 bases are TGTGCCATCAGTGAGTCGAGCAGGGCTGTCTACGAGCAGTACTTC.

The CDR3: CASSLTGQGGSYEQYF. Written as DNA, the CDR3 is TGTGCCAGCAGCTTAACAGGACAGGGAGGAAGCTACGAGCAGTACTTC. The chain is built from TRBV7-3 and TRBJ2-7; 8 nucleotides line up with TRBD1. Germline loops: CDR1 SGHTA, CDR2 FQGTGA. The CDR3 consists of 16 residues. The ends lost 0 bases at V and 3 bases at J; junction bases unmatched: 7.

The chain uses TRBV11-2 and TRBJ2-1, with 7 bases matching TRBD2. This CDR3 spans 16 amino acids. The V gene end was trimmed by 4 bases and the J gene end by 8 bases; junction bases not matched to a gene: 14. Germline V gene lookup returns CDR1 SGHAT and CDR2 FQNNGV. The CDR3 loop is CASSSLGGSQEDEQFF. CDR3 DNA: TGTGCCAGCAGCTCCCTCGGCGGGAGCCAGGAAGATGAGCAGTTCTTC.